This T cell receptor (beta chain) is from a study of T cells in Graves' hyperthyroidism and ophthalmopathy. Notes on the study in general: Ophthalmopathy was model-predicted a median approximately 6.4 months pre-onset. Ophthalmopathy could be told apart from stable hyperthyroidism with a 13 V-J model.

Ophthalmopathy cases met thresholds of Clinical Activity Score at least 3, NOSPECS grade at least 4 and duration under 3 months. Germline V lookup: CDR1 LNHDA, CDR2 SQIVND (reference sequence). This CDR3 has 18 amino acids. V dropped 0 bases and J dropped 2; count of bases not matched to a gene: 9. This clonotype was seen repeatedly, ten times or more. The target antigen is unknown. Using RNA transcripts as the source, TCR beta CDR3 regions were amplified. RT-PCR in the first round (using the HTBI primer set) targeted the TCR CDR3. TCRdb recomputed calls from the multiplex PCR reads with MiXCR, one row per CDR3 protein. This table holds about 640,000 distinct CDR3 sequences, roughly 15% found once.

This sequence joins TRBV19 and TRBJ2-7; the match to TRBD2 covers 11 bases. This sequence was found in a woman aged 45 to 65 with Graves' ophthalmopathy. Sequenced material: blood. CDR3 nucleotides: TGTGCCAGTAGTATAGACCTCCAGACTAGCGGGACGACCTACGAGCAGTACTTC. Its translation: CASSIDLQTSGTTYEQYF.